What follows are 29 T cell receptor beta chains derived from one specimen sequenced in a study of shared clonotypes between healthy human individuals. Sequencing used immunoSEQ multiplex PCR; TCRdb keeps in-frame clones, though not all of them. The sample consists of about 710,000 clones, around 78% of them appearing once. What was sequenced was memory CD4+ T cells sorted from blood. The subset was: CD45RA-negative fraction. The source is a woman aged 25 to 39 in good health.

This sequence joins TRBV5-4 and TRBJ2-7, with D possibly being TRBD1 (6 bases). V lost 4 bases and J 2 bases, leaving 10 bases between the germline ends. The germline V gene encodes CDR1 SGHNT and CDR2 YYREEE (reference sequence). The CDR3 totals 13 residues. The CDR3 coding sequence is TGTGCCAGCAGCCAGGGGAATACCTACGAGCAGTACTTC. Protein sequence: CASSQGNTYEQYF. Full variable domain (remainder filled in from reference TRBV5-4 and TRBJ2-7): ETGVTQSPTHLIKTRGQQVTLRCSSQSGHNTVSWYQQALGQGPQFIFQYYREEENGRGNFPPRFSGLQFPNYSSELNVNALELDDSALYLCASSQGNTYEQYFGPGTRLTVT.

This clone was detected a few times. The chain carries TRBV9 and TRBJ2-1, with a possible D match to TRBD1 (6 bases). V lost 2 bases, J lost 4 bases, and 10 bases lay in between. The length of the CDR3 is 14 residues. Germline CDR1 is SGDLS and CDR2 is YYNGEE. The chain's CDR3 is CASSVTQGYNEQFF. The CDR3 nucleotides are TGTGCCAGCAGCGTGACACAGGGTTACAATGAGCAGTTCTTC.

This clone was seen a few times. V usage is TRBV5-1 and J usage is TRBJ2-3, with unresolved D. The CDR3 length is 15 residues. V gave up 4 bases and J gave up 0 bases, with 12 bases separating them. Germline V gene data show CDR1 as SGHRS and CDR2 as YFSETQ. The CDR3: CASSLVATSTDTQYF. The CDR3 DNA follows: TGCGCCAGCAGCCTAGTCGCGACTAGCACAGATACGCAGTATTTT.

The chain is built from TRBV19 and TRBJ2-6; D is possibly TRBD1 (5 bases). The CDR3 is 15 residues long. The V end lost 6 bases, the J end lost 1 base, and 10 bases lay between the germline ends. Germline lookup yields CDR1 LNHDA and CDR2 SQIVND (reference sequence). The chain's CDR3 is CASRPNRSGANVLTF. In DNA form, the CDR3 reads TGTGCCAGTAGACCGAACAGGTCTGGGGCCAACGTCCTGACTTTC.

The V gene is TRBV4-1, the J gene TRBJ1-2; D possibly corresponds to TRBD1 (5 bases). The V gene lost 1 base and the J gene lost 4 bases, with 16 bases spanning the gap. Germline loops: CDR1 MGHRA, CDR2 YSYEKL. The CDR3 length is 16 residues. In DNA form, the CDR3 reads TGCGCCAGCAGCCAAGGGCGGGGGACCGGACCCTATGGCTACACCTTC. As protein: CASSQGRGTGPYGYTF.

V gene TRBV14 combines with J gene TRBJ2-1, with D perhaps being TRBD1 or TRBD2 (6 bases each). Trimming stripped 1 base from V and 2 bases from J, with 15 bases between. Germline V gives CDR1 SGHDN, CDR2 FVKESK. This CDR3 spans 17 amino acids. CDR3 sequence reads: CASSQASGAIAYNEQFF. As DNA, the CDR3 is TGTGCCAGCAGCCAAGCATCGGGGGCTATTGCCTACAATGAGCAGTTCTTC.

The V and J genes are TRBV27 and TRBJ2-5, with unresolved D. The J call may be mistaken, given a closer DNA end match to TRBJ2-7. The CDR3 has 15 amino acids. Germline V gene data show CDR1 as MNHEY and CDR2 as SMNVEV (reference sequence). DNA of the CDR3: TGTGCCAGCAGTGCCACGGCCCTCGGCCTCTACGAGCAGTACTTC. Translation: CASSATALGLYEQYF.

This chain links TRBV5-1 with TRBJ2-3; 9 nucleotides agree with TRBD2. This CDR3 is built from 15 residues. The junction had 10 bases not matched to a gene; V was cut back by 4 bases and J by 7 bases. CDR1 and CDR2 from the germline V gene are SGHRS and YFSETQ. CDR3 sequence reads: CASSPPAGGPNTQYF. CDR3 DNA sequence: TGCGCCAGCAGCCCGCCGGCGGGAGGGCCGAATACGCAGTATTTT.

V and J are TRBV29-1 and TRBJ1-1; D uncertain. Germline CDR1 is SQVTM and CDR2 is ANQGSEA. Trimming shortened V by 5 bases and J by 4 bases, and 14 bases separated the two germline ends. The CDR3 runs to 13 residues. The CDR3 sequence is CSVIIERSTEAFF. The CDR3, as DNA: TGCAGCGTTATAATCGAAAGATCCACTGAAGCTTTCTTT.

V usage is TRBV6-5 and J usage is TRBJ1-2, with D possibly matching TRBD1 (5 bases). CDR1 MNHEY and CDR2 SVGAGI come from the germline V gene. V lost 6 bases and J 6 bases, leaving 17 bases between the germline ends. This CDR3 region has 14 residues. This CDR3 reads CASRLRVIGDGYTF. In DNA form, the CDR3 reads TGTGCCAGCAGGCTCAGGGTAATTGGAGATGGCTACACCTTC.

The rearrangement joins TRBV2 to TRBJ1-1, with D perhaps matching TRBD1 (6 bases). V gave up 4 bases and J gave up 11 bases, with 11 bases separating them. Germline lookup yields CDR1 SNHLY and CDR2 FYNNEI. The CDR3 covers 11 residues. The CDR3 loop reads CASSAYRAAFF. The CDR3 DNA follows: TGTGCCAGCAGTGCTTACAGGGCTGCTTTCTTT.

This chain joins TRBV28 and TRBJ1-2; TRBD1 matches 7 bases. CDR1 MDHEN and CDR2 SYDVKM come from the germline V gene. This CDR3 is built from 13 residues. V dropped 5 bases and J dropped 4; count of bases not matched to a gene: 4. Here the CDR3 DNA reads TGTGCCAGCAGTACACAGGGGAGCTATGGCTACACCTTC. Its translation: CASSTQGSYGYTF.

This chain joins TRBV5-1 and TRBJ2-2, with D possibly matching TRBD1 (5 bases). There are 18 residues in the CDR3. In germline, CDR1 is SGHRS, CDR2 YFSETQ. V lost 3 bases and J lost 1, with 19 bases in between. CDR3 bases: TGCGCCAGCAGCTCGTCAGGGTACGGGCTTCTGAACACCGGGGAGCTGTTTTTT. Protein product: CASSSSGYGLLNTGELFF.

The chain carries TRBV2 and TRBJ1-5; 7 bases match TRBD1. V trimming: 7 bases; J trimming: 6 bases; junction bases outside the gene matches: 12. This CDR3 contains 15 residues. The germline gives CDR1 SNHLY, CDR2 FYNNEI. The CDR3 reads CASTQDREGGQPQHF. The CDR3 region has the DNA TGTGCCAGCACCCAAGACAGGGAAGGTGGTCAGCCCCAGCATTTT.

This clone was seen repeatedly, ten times or more. J is TRBJ1-3 and V is TRBV5-1; a possible D gene is TRBD1 (5 bases). Germline CDR1 and CDR2: SGHRS and YFSETQ. The V gene lost 0 bases and the J gene lost 4 bases, with 11 bases spanning the gap. This CDR3 is 15 amino acids long. This chain's CDR3 is CASSLEKGAGNTIYF. The CDR3 DNA follows: TGCGCCAGCAGCTTGGAAAAAGGGGCGGGAAACACCATATATTTT.

This chain links TRBV5-1 with TRBJ1-1, with TRBD1 matching over 7 bases. CDR3 length: 15 residues. Germline trimming cut 5 bases from V and 1 base from J; bases unmatched to any gene: 8. Germline loops: CDR1 SGHRS, CDR2 YFSETQ. The CDR3 here is CASRPRDSPNTEAFF. The CDR3 DNA reads TGCGCCAGCAGACCGAGGGACAGCCCGAACACTGAAGCTTTCTTT.

For this clone: The same CDR3 can be traced to other DNA sequences in this sample. The chain is built from TRBV6-5 and TRBJ1-2, with TRBD1 as a possible D gene (6 bases). V was pared by 7 bases and J by 5 bases, with 8 bases between. The CDR3 length is 11 residues. Germline CDR1 MNHEY, CDR2 SVGAGI. This CDR3 reads CASTGQYGYTF. CDR3 nucleotide sequence: TGTGCCAGCACTGGACAGTATGGCTACACCTTC.

This clone was observed a handful of times. The rearrangement joins TRBV25-1 to TRBJ2-5; D might be TRBD2 (6 bases). Germline V gives CDR1 MGHDK, CDR2 SYGVNS. Deletions cut 0 bases from V and 1 base from J, with 12 bases between. The CDR3 covers 16 residues. This CDR3 is CASSEYGGRIQETQYF. Written as DNA, the CDR3 is TGTGCCAGCAGTGAATACGGGGGTCGGATCCAAGAGACCCAGTACTTC.

This clone was picked up one time. This rearrangement joins TRBV7-9 to TRBJ1-2; D gene uncertain. This CDR3 has 12 amino acids. CDR1 SEHNR and CDR2 FQNEAQ come from the germline V gene (reference sequence). V lost 5 bases and J lost 4, with 8 bases in between. The CDR3 protein is CASSPGLYGYTF. The CDR3 DNA follows: TGTGCCAGCAGCCCGGGCCTCTATGGCTACACCTTC.

V gene TRBV5-1 combines with J gene TRBJ2-7; 7 nucleotides match TRBD2. This CDR3 is built from 13 residues. CDR1 is SGHRS, CDR2 YFSETQ, per germline. The V and J ends lost 5 bases and 4 bases, in that order; junction bases with no gene match: 6. The CDR3 coding sequence is TGCGCCAGCAGAGCCACTAGCGCATACGAGCAGTACTTC. This gives the protein CASRATSAYEQYF.

For the CDR3, the DNA is TGTGCCAGCAGCCGCCCGGACAGGGGATCCGATACGCAGTATTTT. The encoded protein is CASSRPDRGSDTQYF. J is TRBJ2-3 and V is TRBV28; 9 bases agree with TRBD1. Germline assignment: CDR1 MDHEN and CDR2 SYDVKM. V was clipped by 6 bases and J by 6 bases; unmatched bases: 10. The CDR3 is made up of 15 amino acids.

This clone was recorded only once. The V and J genes are TRBV29-1 and TRBJ1-1, with 9 positions matching TRBD1. The germline CDR1 and CDR2 sequences are SQVTM and ANQGSEA. This CDR3 has 13 amino acids. V was pared by 7 bases and J by 1 base, with 4 bases of the junction left unmatched. Here the CDR3 reads CSAGGQGNTEAFF. Here the CDR3 DNA reads TGCAGCGCGGGGGGACAGGGGAACACTGAAGCTTTCTTT.

The V and J genes are TRBV2 and TRBJ2-3; D is perhaps TRBD1 (5 bases). Germline assignment: CDR1 SNHLY and CDR2 FYNNEI. V dropped 5 bases and J dropped 2 bases, with 8 bases sitting between them. The CDR3 loop spans 13 amino acids. This CDR3 reads CASSRGLTDTQYF. DNA for the CDR3: TGTGCCAGCAGTAGGGGTCTCACAGATACGCAGTATTTT.

This clone was seen just once. J is TRBJ2-1 and V is TRBV11-3, with 8 bases that match TRBD1. The germline V gene encodes CDR1 SGHNT and CDR2 YENEEA. The ends lost 1 base at V and 9 bases at J; junction bases unmatched: 5. The CDR3 has 14 amino acids. CDR3: CASSLGQGHGEQFF. The CDR3 bases are TGTGCCAGCAGCTTAGGACAGGGGCATGGTGAGCAGTTCTTC.

The chain uses TRBV11-2 and TRBJ1-2, with 7 bases aligning to TRBD1. The junction had 10 bases not matched to a gene; V was cut back by 8 bases and J by 7 bases. The CDR3 length is 13 residues. Germline assignment: CDR1 SGHAT and CDR2 FQNNGV. The CDR3 DNA is TGTGCCAGCGCCCCCCGACAGGGCGGTGGCTACACCTTC. Amino acid sequence: CASAPRQGGGYTF.

The genes are TRBV10-3 and TRBJ2-3; 7 positions match TRBD2. CDR1 ENHRY and CDR2 SYGVKD come from the germline V gene. Germline trimming cut 3 bases from V and 0 bases from J; bases unmatched to any gene: 6. CDR3 length equals 16 residues. DNA for the CDR3: TGTGCCATCAGTGACCAGCTAGCGGAAAGCACAGATACGCAGTATTTT. It codes for CAISDQLAESTDTQYF.

DNA for the CDR3: TGTGCCAGCAGCGAGAGTCTAGCCAAAAACATTCAGTACTTC. Encoded protein: CASSESLAKNIQYF. The chain combines TRBV11-2 with TRBJ2-4; D not certain. Germline values: CDR1 SGHAT, CDR2 FQNNGV. Deletions cut 5 bases from V and 0 bases from J, with 8 bases between. The CDR3 runs to 14 residues.

The genes are TRBV28 and TRBJ2-3, with TRBD2 matching over 14 bases. The CDR3 contains 19 residues. Germline-derived CDR1 and CDR2 are MDHEN and SYDVKM. V lost 3 bases to trimming and J lost 7 bases; unmatched junction nucleotides: 15. CDR3 residues: CASSFKSRGLAGVENTQYF. As DNA, the CDR3 is TGTGCCAGCAGTTTCAAGTCGAGGGGACTAGCGGGAGTAGAGAATACGCAGTATTTT.

This sequence joins TRBV19 and TRBJ1-2, with a tentative D call TRBD1 (5 bases). The CDR3 is made up of 14 amino acids. Germline V gives CDR1 LNHDA, CDR2 SQIVND (reference sequence). V was trimmed by 2 bases and J by 5 bases, leaving 12 bases between them. The CDR3 region has the DNA TGTGCCAGTAGTATACGGGGGAGTCTTTATGGCTACACCTTC. It codes for CASSIRGSLYGYTF.